This entry is about one TCR beta chain. Enrolled through a virtual design, the participants were between roughly 18 and 89 years of age and came from 24 US areas. Participant-reported clinical history was the basis for cohort assignment. Recovery among Cohort 3 donors was established by two negative PCRs, clearance, or symptom resolution. Measured with immunoSEQ multiplex PCR; TCRdb has only the in-frame clones, and not every one. The repertoire has some 320,000 clones, roughly nine tenths of them found once; the top ten carry over 4%. The data are from a study of blood T cell repertoires in COVID-19. Study context: Acute-phase and convalescent COVID-19 samples originated in the United States, Italy and Spain.

Trimming took 1 base from V and 7 from J; bases not matched to a gene: 10. In germline, CDR1 is SGHTA, CDR2 FQGNSA. This CDR3 contains 15 residues. This TCR derives from a man aged 55 to 70 who had recovered from COVID-19. Sequences were obtained from PBMCs or T cells enriched from blood (not recorded which). The chain employs TRBV7-2 and TRBJ2-7, with 7 bases lining up with TRBD1. CDR3 amino acids: CASSLVTGYAGEQYF. In DNA, the CDR3 is TGTGCCAGCAGCTTAGTGACAGGGTACGCTGGAGAGCAGTACTTC.